Below are 13 T cell receptor beta chains sequenced from a single sample in a study of T cells expressing NK-cell markers. TCRdb re-called the 5' RACE reads; every CDR3 protein appears as one record, without DNA. This sample's table has 140,000 or so distinct CDR3 sequences. Sequencing was performed on blood T cells: a sorted CD56 or NKG2C T cell subset, CD4+ or CD8+ T cells, or bulk PBMC T cells (not recorded which). These receptors came from a man between 18 and 29 years old in good health.

The chain carries TRBV10-3 and TRBJ1-1; TCRdb's D gene call, TRBD1, goes unchecked for lack of DNA. Germline lookup yields CDR1 ENHRY and CDR2 SYGVKD. CDR3 length equals 14 residues. The CDR3 loop is CAIRPGQGASEAFF.

The chain carries TRBV14 and TRBJ1-1; the TCRdb call, TRBD1, lacks DNA for checking. Germline loops: CDR1 SGHDN, CDR2 FVKESK. The CDR3 spans 17 residues. CDR3 region: CASSQMRGGEGNTEAFF.

The V call is TRBV3-1, the J call TRBJ2-1; TCRdb proposes TRBD2, but this gene call is untestable without DNA. The CDR3 loop spans 15 amino acids. Germline assignment: CDR1 LGHDT and CDR2 YNNKEL (reference sequence). The CDR3 is CASSTNSGRGNEQFF.

The chain has TRBV20-1 and TRBJ1-6; absent DNA, TCRdb's TRBD1 call cannot be checked. CDR1 DFQATT and CDR2 SNEGSKA come from the germline V gene (reference sequence). CDR3 length: 16 amino acids. The CDR3 here is CSARDVRAGMNSPLHF.

This chain's CDR3 is CASSPTTGDWNTGELFF. The chain has TRBV18 and TRBJ2-2; TCRdb's D call of TRBD1 is untestable without DNA. Germline CDR1 is KGHSH and CDR2 is LQKENI. The CDR3 is 17 amino acids.

The V and J genes are TRBV7-8 and TRBJ2-3; the D gene TCRdb calls, TRBD2, cannot be checked with no DNA. This CDR3 region has 17 residues. CDR1 is SGHVS and CDR2 is FQNEAQ in the germline V gene. This CDR3 is CASSLEGLALSTDTQYF.

V usage is TRBV30 and J usage is TRBJ2-3. The CDR3 has 15 residues. Per germline, CDR1 GTSNPN and CDR2 SVGIG (reference sequence). This CDR3 is CAWSVPAGDTDTQYF.

V is TRBV3-1 and J is TRBJ2-5. The CDR3 extends over 14 amino acids. Germline loops: CDR1 LGHDT, CDR2 YNNKEL (reference sequence). The CDR3 sequence is CASSQAGLEETQYF.

The chain couples TRBV5-5 to TRBJ2-1; no DNA is available, so the TRBD1 call from TCRdb remains unchecked. Germline CDR1 SGHKS, CDR2 YYEKEE (reference sequence). CDR3 length: 15 residues. CDR3 region: CASSTSGTAYNEQFF. Full variable domain (outside the CDR3, taken from reference TRBV5-5 and TRBJ2-1): DAGVTQSPTHLIKTRGQQVTLRCSPISGHKSVSWYQQVLGQGPQFIFQYYEKEERGRGNFPDRFSARQFPNYSSELNVNALLLGDSALYLCASSTSGTAYNEQFFGPGTRLTVL.

The V gene is TRBV12-3 or TRBV12-4, the J gene TRBJ2-1. The CDR3 runs to 12 residues. The CDR3 loop reads CASSLPYNEQFF.

The chain employs TRBV5-1 and TRBJ2-1; TCRdb outputs TRBD2, but without DNA this stays unchecked. CDR1 and CDR2 from the germline V gene are SGHRS and YFSETQ. The CDR3 has 16 residues. CDR3 residues: CASSHPGPSVYNEQFF.

The genes are TRBV6-6 and TRBJ1-4. Germline CDR1 MNHNY, CDR2 SVGAGI (reference sequence). The CDR3 loop spans 13 amino acids. CDR3 sequence reads: CASSSATNEKLFF.

This rearrangement joins TRBV11-3 to TRBJ2-1; lacking DNA, the TRBD2 call made by TCRdb goes unchecked. Looked up from germline, CDR1 is SGHNT and CDR2 is YENEEA. CDR3 length: 16 residues. The CDR3 protein is CASSLELAGDHNEQFF.